This T cell receptor beta chain was captured in a study of T cell responses to AZD1222 COVID-19 vaccine. Clones were sequenced by immunoSEQ multiplex PCR, and TCRdb holds only the in-frame ones, with some missing. The sample comprises 150,000 or so clones, approximately 90% of which are singletons, and more than 3.5% rests with the top ten. This clonotype was obtained from an adult in good health. The source was peripheral blood, collected on day 0 of AZD1222 vaccination.

CDR3: CASSELAAGRAFF. The CDR3 region has the DNA TGTGCCAGCAGTGAATTAGCGGCAGGGCGAGCTTTCTTT. The chain uses TRBV6-1 and TRBJ1-1; possible D gene TRBD1, 5 bases. The length of the CDR3 is 13 residues. V lost 2 bases and J lost 10, with 14 bases in between. The germline V gene encodes CDR1 MNHNS and CDR2 SASEGT.